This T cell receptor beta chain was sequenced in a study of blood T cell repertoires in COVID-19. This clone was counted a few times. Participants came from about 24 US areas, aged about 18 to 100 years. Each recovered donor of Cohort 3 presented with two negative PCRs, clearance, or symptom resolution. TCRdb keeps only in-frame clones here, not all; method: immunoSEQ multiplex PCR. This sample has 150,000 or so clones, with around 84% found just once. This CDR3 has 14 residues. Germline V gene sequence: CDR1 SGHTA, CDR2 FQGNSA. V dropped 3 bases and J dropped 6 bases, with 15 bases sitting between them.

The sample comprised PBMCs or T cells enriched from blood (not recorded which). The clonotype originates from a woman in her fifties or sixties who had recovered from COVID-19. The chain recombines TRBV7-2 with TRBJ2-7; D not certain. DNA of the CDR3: TGTGCCAGCAGCTTTACCTCAGATGTGCCCGAGCAGTACTTC. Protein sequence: CASSFTSDVPEQYF.